The 21 T cell receptor beta chains in this list originate from one sample, sequenced in a study of metastatic and nonmetastatic thyroid tumors. Each patient went into thyroid surgery without having received any treatment. MiXCR reprocessed the PCR reads for TCRdb. The sample has about 35,000 clones, around a third seen once. Specimen: tumor tissue. The receptors were gathered from a female donor with papillary thyroid cancer or a benign thyroid nodule (not recorded which). Some clones in this sample may be carry-over from other donors' samples.

J is TRBJ2-2 and V is TRBV7-2; D is perhaps TRBD1 (5 bases). Germline CDR1 SGHTA, CDR2 FQGNSA. The V end was cut by 1 base, the J end by 6 bases, with 9 bases between. CDR3 length: 14 residues. The CDR3 reads CASSLGRAAGELFF. CDR3 DNA sequence: TGTGCCAGCAGCTTAGGCAGGGCGGCCGGGGAGCTGTTTTTT.

This clone was recorded a few times. The CDR3 bases are TGTGCCAGCAGTCCCGAATGGGTCGGGTTTAGCAATCAGCCCCAGCATTTT. Amino acid sequence: CASSPEWVGFSNQPQHF. This rearrangement joins TRBV27 to TRBJ1-5, with unresolved D. V lost 5 bases and J 0 bases, leaving 17 bases between the germline ends. There are 17 residues in the CDR3. Germline values: CDR1 MNHEY, CDR2 SMNVEV (reference sequence).

In its sample, this clone was seen a few times. This rearrangement joins TRBV12-3 or TRBV12-4 to TRBJ2-7; possibly TRBD2 for D (6 bases). This CDR3 region has 13 residues. The V end lost 5 bases, the J end lost 7 bases, and 15 bases lay between the germline ends. CDR3 nucleotide sequence: TGTGCCAGCAGTCCCCTCCAGGGAGGTGAGCAGTACTTC. This encodes CASSPLQGGEQYF.

The genes are TRBV18 and TRBJ1-1, with a tentative D call TRBD1 (6 bases). The CDR3 loop spans 14 amino acids. Trimming left V 4 bases short and J 1 base short, with 10 bases between. CDR1 is KGHSH, CDR2 LQKENI, per germline. DNA for the CDR3: TGTGCCAGCTCACTAGGACAGCCGAACACTGAAGCTTTCTTT. This codes for CASSLGQPNTEAFF.

This clone appeared a few times. V gene TRBV6-1 combines with J gene TRBJ1-4; no clear D gene. Germline loops: CDR1 MNHNS, CDR2 SASEGT. V lost 4 bases and J 15 bases, leaving 18 bases between the germline ends. The CDR3 contains 13 residues. The CDR3 protein is CASSAVSTRRLFF. The CDR3 DNA follows: TGTGCCAGCAGTGCGGTTTCGACGCGACGTTTGTTTTTT.

V usage is TRBV12-3 or TRBV12-4 and J usage is TRBJ2-1; 8 bases are shared with TRBD2. With 10 bases clipped from V and 4 bases from J, the junction kept 3 bases outside the gene matches. The CDR3 runs to 12 residues. Here the CDR3 reads CAIGGGYNEQFF. The CDR3 region has the DNA TGTGCCATTGGCGGGGGGTACAATGAGCAGTTCTTC.

This clone was seen a single time. The J gene is TRBJ2-2, the V gene TRBV7-2; no definite D call. CDR1 SGHTA and CDR2 FQGNSA come from the germline V gene. The CDR3 length is 15 residues. Trimming took 5 bases from V and 0 from J, leaving 10 bases between them. The CDR3: CASSPDGTNTGELFF. In DNA form, the CDR3 reads TGTGCCAGCAGCCCCGACGGAACGAACACCGGGGAGCTGTTTTTT.

As to this clone: Other DNA sequences within the sample encode an identical CDR3. The rearrangement links TRBV11-2 to TRBJ2-7; 7 nucleotides line up with TRBD1. Looked up from germline, CDR1 is SGHAT and CDR2 is FQNNGV. The ends lost 3 bases at V and 4 bases at J; junction bases unmatched: 9. This CDR3 is built from 15 residues. The CDR3 spells CASSLTDSGGYEQYF. The CDR3 coding sequence is TGTGCCAGCAGCTTGACGGATTCAGGGGGTTACGAGCAGTACTTC. Full variable domain (missing parts from reference TRBV11-2 and TRBJ2-7): EAGVAQSPRYKIIEKRQSVAFWCNPISGHATLYWYQQILGQGPKLLIQFQNNGVVDDSQLPKDRFSAERLKGVDSTLKIQPAKLEDSAVYLCASSLTDSGGYEQYFGPGTRLTVT.

The sample holds a few counts of this clone. The V call is TRBV28, the J call TRBJ2-1; TRBD2 agrees at 11 bases. Germline CDR1 MDHEN, CDR2 SYDVKM. V lost 1 base and J lost 8; bases outside the gene matches: 7. The CDR3 consists of 16 residues. This chain's CDR3 is CASSLFLGTSGDEQFF. In DNA, the CDR3 is TGTGCCAGCAGTTTATTCCTCGGGACTAGCGGCGATGAGCAGTTCTTC.

This clone showed up just a few times. This chain uses TRBV6-1 with TRBJ2-6; tentative D call: TRBD2 (5 bases). V gave up 5 bases and J gave up 0 bases, with 14 bases separating them. The CDR3 runs to 17 residues. The germline V gene has CDR1 MNHNS and CDR2 SASEGT. The CDR3 loop reads CASSRTSSSSGANVLTF. For the CDR3, the DNA is TGTGCCAGCAGTCGGACTTCCTCAAGCTCTGGGGCCAACGTCCTGACTTTC.

As concerns this clone: The germline gene is not matched at one end of the junction; a read error may be the cause. The genes are TRBV9 and TRBJ1-1, with 7 bases identical to TRBD1. Germline CDR1 and CDR2: SGDLS and YYNGEE. This CDR3 is 14 amino acids long. This CDR3 reads CASSAQTGISEAFF. The CDR3 region has the DNA TGTGCCAGTAGCGCCCAGACAGGGATATCTGAAGCTTTCTTT.

This clone was recorded a few times. The chain couples TRBV6-4 to TRBJ1-6; D perhaps matches TRBD1 (6 bases). The V end lost 3 bases, the J end lost 8 bases, and 8 bases lay between the germline ends. The CDR3 extends over 13 amino acids. The germline gives CDR1 MRHNA, CDR2 SNTAGT. CDR3 in DNA: TGTGCCAGCAGTGATAGACAGGATTCACCCCTCCACTTT. This encodes CASSDRQDSPLHF.

The sample holds a few counts of this clone. The V and J genes are TRBV28 and TRBJ1-6; 8 bases align to TRBD1. CDR3 length equals 13 residues. J gave up 7 bases and V 8 bases, and 4 bases lay outside the gene matches. The germline V gene has CDR1 MDHEN and CDR2 SYDVKM. The CDR3 nucleotides read TGTGCCAGCGGGGGACAGGTGAATTCACCCCTCCACTTT. Its translation: CASGGQVNSPLHF.

DNA for the CDR3: TGTGCCAGTAGTGTAGTAAGAGTGAACACCGGGGAGCTGTTTTTT. Encoded protein: CASSVVRVNTGELFF. The chain carries TRBV19 and TRBJ2-2; no reliable D call. The CDR3 spans 15 residues. V was clipped by 5 bases and J by 1 base, with 11 bases between them. CDR1 is LNHDA and CDR2 is SQIVND in the germline V gene (reference sequence).

The V and J genes are TRBV19 and TRBJ2-1; TRBD2 matches at 12 bases. This CDR3 is built from 13 residues. With 5 bases clipped from V and 15 bases from J, the junction kept 8 bases outside the gene matches. Germline loops: CDR1 LNHDA, CDR2 SQIVND (reference sequence). In DNA, the CDR3 is TGTGCCAGTAGTGGCGGACTAGCGGGACGAGGGTTCTTC. It encodes CASSGGLAGRGFF.

This clone was seen more than once but under ten times. The chain recombines TRBV15 with TRBJ1-6; D is uncertain. CDR1 and CDR2 (germline): LNHNV, YYDKDF (reference sequence). V shed 6 bases and J shed 7 bases, with 10 bases lying between them. The CDR3 runs 13 residues. CDR3 nucleotide sequence: TGTGCCACCAGGAGCCACGGGAATTCACCCCTCCACTTT. Translating gives CATRSHGNSPLHF.

This clone was seen a few times. The rearrangement uses TRBV6-1 and TRBJ1-6; D is undetermined. Germline-derived CDR1 and CDR2 are MNHNS and SASEGT. The germline V and J ends were trimmed by 5 bases and 9 bases, with 8 bases remaining between them. The CDR3 is made up of 12 amino acids. The DNA of the CDR3 is TGTGCCAGCAGTACCGAAGGTTCACCCCTCCACTTT. Amino acids: CASSTEGSPLHF.

This clone was detected only a few times. The chain has TRBV28 and TRBJ2-7; 8 bases match TRBD2. From germline, CDR1 is MDHEN and CDR2 SYDVKM. The CDR3 is 16 residues long. Unmatched junction bases numbered 14, after V lost 6 bases and J lost 4 bases. The CDR3 reads CASSPHSSGLRYEQYF. CDR3 nucleotide sequence: TGTGCCAGCAGCCCCCACTCTAGCGGGCTGCGGTACGAGCAGTACTTC.

This clone was detected a few times. The chain recombines TRBV2 with TRBJ2-7; tentative D call: TRBD1 (6 bases). Germline CDR1 and CDR2: SNHLY and FYNNEI. This CDR3 comprises 15 residues. With 8 bases removed from V and 3 bases from J, the gap between germline ends came to 20 bases. In nucleotides, the CDR3 is TGTGCCAGCGTTTATGGACAGAAAAGTCTCTACGAGCAGTACTTC. It codes for CASVYGQKSLYEQYF.

This chain connects TRBV28 to TRBJ2-6, with D hard to call. Germline CDR1 reads MDHEN; CDR2 reads SYDVKM. CDR3 length: 13 residues. Trimming cost V 7 bases and J 4 bases, with 8 bases left between them. CDR3: CASTLGGANVLTF. The CDR3 coding sequence is TGTGCCAGCACCCTAGGGGGGGCCAACGTCCTGACTTTC. Full variable domain (remainder filled in from reference TRBV28 and TRBJ2-6): DVKVTQSSRYLVKRTGEKVFLECVQDMDHENMFWYRQDPGLGLRLIYFSYDVKMKEKGDIPEGYSVSREKKERFSLILESASTNQTSMYLCASTLGGANVLTFGAGSRLTVL.

The chain combines TRBV6-1 with TRBJ2-3; 7 bases line up with TRBD2. Germline CDR1 MNHNS, CDR2 SASEGT. The CDR3 length is 15 residues. Trimming cost V 1 base and J 4 bases; bases outside gene matches: 5. CDR3 DNA: TGTGCCAGCAGTGAAGAGGGTGGGAGGGCAGATACGCAGTATTTT. Its translation: CASSEEGGRADTQYF.